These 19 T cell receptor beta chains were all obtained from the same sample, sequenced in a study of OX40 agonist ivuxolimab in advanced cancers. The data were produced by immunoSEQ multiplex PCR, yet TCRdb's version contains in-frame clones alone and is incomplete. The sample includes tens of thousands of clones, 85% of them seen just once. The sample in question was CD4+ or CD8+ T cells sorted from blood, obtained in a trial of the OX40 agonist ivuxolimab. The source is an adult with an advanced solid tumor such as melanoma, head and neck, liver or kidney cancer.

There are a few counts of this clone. This CDR3 is CASETSLQGSQPQHF. The CDR3 DNA reads TGTGCCAGCGAAACTTCTCTGCAGGGTTCTCAGCCCCAGCATTTT. This sequence joins TRBV2 and TRBJ1-5, with a weak D call TRBD1 (5 bases). The CDR3 length is 15 residues. The germline V and J ends were trimmed by 8 bases and 6 bases, with 20 bases remaining between them. Germline CDR1 and CDR2: SNHLY and FYNNEI.

In DNA form, the CDR3 reads TGTGCCAGCCTCACCGCACCGGGACAGCACACTGAAGCTTTCTTT. This encodes CASLTAPGQHTEAFF. The chain is built from TRBV6-6 and TRBJ1-1; 7 nucleotides agree with TRBD1. CDR1 and CDR2 (germline): MNHNY, SVGAGI (reference sequence). The CDR3 is made up of 15 amino acids. V shed 8 bases, J shed 3 bases, and the junction held 12 bases outside the gene matches.

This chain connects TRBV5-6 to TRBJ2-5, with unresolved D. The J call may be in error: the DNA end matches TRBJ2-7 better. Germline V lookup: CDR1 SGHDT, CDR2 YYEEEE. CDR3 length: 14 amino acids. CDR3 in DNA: TGTGCCAGCAGCTTGCGTCTAGTCCCCTACGAGCAGTACTTC. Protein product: CASSLRLVPYEQYF.

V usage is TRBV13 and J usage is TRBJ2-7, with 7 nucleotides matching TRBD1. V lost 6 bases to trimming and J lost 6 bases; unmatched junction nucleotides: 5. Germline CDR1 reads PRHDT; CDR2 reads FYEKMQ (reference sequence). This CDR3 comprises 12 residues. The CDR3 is CASSQTGPEQYF. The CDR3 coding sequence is TGTGCCAGCAGTCAGACAGGGCCCGAGCAGTACTTC. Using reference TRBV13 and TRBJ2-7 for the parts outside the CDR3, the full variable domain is AAGVIQSPRHLIKEKRETATLKCYPIPRHDTVYWYQQGPGQDPQFLISFYEKMQSDKGSIPDRFSAQQFSDYHSELNMSSLELGDSALYFCASSQTGPEQYFGPGTRLTVT.

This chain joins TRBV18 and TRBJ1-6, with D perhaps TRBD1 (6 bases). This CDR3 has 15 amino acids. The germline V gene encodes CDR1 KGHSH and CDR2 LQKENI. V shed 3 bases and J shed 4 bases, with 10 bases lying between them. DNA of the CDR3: TGTGCCAGCTCACCCGGACAGCAGTATAATTCACCCCTCCACTTT. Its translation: CASSPGQQYNSPLHF. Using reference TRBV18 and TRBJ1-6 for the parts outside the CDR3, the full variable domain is NAGVMQNPRHLVRRRGQEARLRCSPMKGHSHVYWYRQLPEEGLKFMVYLQKENIIDESGMPKERFSAEFPKEGPSILRIQQVVRGDSAAYFCASSPGQQYNSPLHFGNGTRLTVT.

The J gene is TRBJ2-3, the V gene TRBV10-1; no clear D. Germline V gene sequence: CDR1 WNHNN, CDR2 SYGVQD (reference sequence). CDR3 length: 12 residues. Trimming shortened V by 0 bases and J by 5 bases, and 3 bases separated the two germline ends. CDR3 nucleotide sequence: TGCGCCAGCAGTGAGTCGAAAGATACGCAGTATTTT. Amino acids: CASSESKDTQYF.

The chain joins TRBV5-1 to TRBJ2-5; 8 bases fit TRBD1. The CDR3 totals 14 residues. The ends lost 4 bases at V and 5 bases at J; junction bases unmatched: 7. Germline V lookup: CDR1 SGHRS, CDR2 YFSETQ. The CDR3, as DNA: TGCGCCAGCAGCACCGGACAGGGTGATGAGACCCAGTACTTC. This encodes CASSTGQGDETQYF.

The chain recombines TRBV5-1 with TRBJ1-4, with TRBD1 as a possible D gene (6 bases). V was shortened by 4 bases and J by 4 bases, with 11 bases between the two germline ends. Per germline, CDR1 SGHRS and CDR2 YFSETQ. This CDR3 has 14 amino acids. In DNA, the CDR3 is TGCGCCAGCAGCGAAGGACAGCTTAATGAAAAACTGTTTTTT. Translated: CASSEGQLNEKLFF.

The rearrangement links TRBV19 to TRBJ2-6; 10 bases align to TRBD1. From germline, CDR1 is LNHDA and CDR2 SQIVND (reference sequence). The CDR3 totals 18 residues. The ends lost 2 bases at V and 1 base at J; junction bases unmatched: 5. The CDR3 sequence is CASSIHGTGASGANVLTF. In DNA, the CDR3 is TGTGCCAGTAGTATACACGGGACAGGGGCGTCTGGGGCCAACGTCCTGACTTTC.

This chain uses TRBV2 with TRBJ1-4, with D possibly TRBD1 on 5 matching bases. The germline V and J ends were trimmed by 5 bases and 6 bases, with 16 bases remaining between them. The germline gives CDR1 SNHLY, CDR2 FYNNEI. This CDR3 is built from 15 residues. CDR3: CASSIQGGADEKLFF. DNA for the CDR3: TGTGCCAGCAGTATCCAGGGAGGGGCCGATGAAAAACTGTTTTTT.

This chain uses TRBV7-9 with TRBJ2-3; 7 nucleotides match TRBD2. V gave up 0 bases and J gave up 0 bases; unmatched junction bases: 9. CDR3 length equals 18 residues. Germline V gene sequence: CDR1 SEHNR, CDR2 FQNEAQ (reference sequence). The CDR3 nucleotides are TGTGCCAGCAGCTTAGCGCTCCAGCGGGGAGGGAGCACAGATACGCAGTATTTT. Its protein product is CASSLALQRGGSTDTQYF.

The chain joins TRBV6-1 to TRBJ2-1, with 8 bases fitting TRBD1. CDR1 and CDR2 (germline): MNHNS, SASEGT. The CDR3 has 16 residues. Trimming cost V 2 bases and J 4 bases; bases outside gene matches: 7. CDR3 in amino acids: CASSERGQGAYNEQFF. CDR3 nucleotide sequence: TGTGCCAGCAGTGAAAGGGGGCAGGGGGCTTACAATGAGCAGTTCTTC.

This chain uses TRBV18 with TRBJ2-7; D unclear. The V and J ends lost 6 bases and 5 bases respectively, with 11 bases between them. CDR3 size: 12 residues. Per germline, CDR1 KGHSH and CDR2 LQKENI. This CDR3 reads CASSRVGNEQYF. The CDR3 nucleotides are TGTGCCAGCTCGCGCGTGGGCAACGAGCAGTACTTC.

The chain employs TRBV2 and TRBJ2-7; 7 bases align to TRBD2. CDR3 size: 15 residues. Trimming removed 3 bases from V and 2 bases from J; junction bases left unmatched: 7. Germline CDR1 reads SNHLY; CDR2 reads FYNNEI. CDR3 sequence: CASSDGASGPYEQYF. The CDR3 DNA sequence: TGTGCCAGCAGTGATGGGGCTAGCGGACCCTACGAGCAGTACTTC.

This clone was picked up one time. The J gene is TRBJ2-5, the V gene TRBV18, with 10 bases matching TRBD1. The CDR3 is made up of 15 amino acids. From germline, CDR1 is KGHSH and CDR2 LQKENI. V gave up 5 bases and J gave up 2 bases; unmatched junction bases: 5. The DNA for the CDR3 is TGTGCCAGCTCATCCGGACAGGGGGGTCAAGAGACCCAGTACTTC. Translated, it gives CASSSGQGGQETQYF.

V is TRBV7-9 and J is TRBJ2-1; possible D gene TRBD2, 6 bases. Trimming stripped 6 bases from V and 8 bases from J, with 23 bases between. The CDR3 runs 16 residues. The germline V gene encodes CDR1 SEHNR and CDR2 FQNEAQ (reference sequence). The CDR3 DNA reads TGTGCCAGCAGGCCACGGTCTAGCGCGTGGTCGGATGAGCAGTTCTTC. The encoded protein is CASRPRSSAWSDEQFF.

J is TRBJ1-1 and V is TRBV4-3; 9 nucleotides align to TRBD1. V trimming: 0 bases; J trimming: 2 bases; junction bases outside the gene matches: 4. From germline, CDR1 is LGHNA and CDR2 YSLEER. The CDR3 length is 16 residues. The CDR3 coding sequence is TGCGCCAGCAGCCAAGACCCACAGGGGGCAAACACTGAAGCTTTCTTT. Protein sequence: CASSQDPQGANTEAFF.

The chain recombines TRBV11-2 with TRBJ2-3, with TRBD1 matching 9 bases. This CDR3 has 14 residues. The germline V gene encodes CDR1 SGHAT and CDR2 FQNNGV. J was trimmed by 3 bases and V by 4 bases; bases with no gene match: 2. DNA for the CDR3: TGTGCCAGCAGCTCAGACAGGGGGACAGATACGCAGTATTTT. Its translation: CASSSDRGTDTQYF. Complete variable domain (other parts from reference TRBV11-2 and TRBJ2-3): EAGVAQSPRYKIIEKRQSVAFWCNPISGHATLYWYQQILGQGPKLLIQFQNNGVVDDSQLPKDRFSAERLKGVDSTLKIQPAKLEDSAVYLCASSSDRGTDTQYFGPGTRLTVL.

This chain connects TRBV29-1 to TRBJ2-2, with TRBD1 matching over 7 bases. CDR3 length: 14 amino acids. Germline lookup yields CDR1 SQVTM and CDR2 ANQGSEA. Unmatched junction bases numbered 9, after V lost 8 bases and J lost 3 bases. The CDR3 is CSSTGASDTGELFF. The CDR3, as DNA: TGCAGCTCCACAGGGGCCTCGGACACCGGGGAGCTGTTTTTT.